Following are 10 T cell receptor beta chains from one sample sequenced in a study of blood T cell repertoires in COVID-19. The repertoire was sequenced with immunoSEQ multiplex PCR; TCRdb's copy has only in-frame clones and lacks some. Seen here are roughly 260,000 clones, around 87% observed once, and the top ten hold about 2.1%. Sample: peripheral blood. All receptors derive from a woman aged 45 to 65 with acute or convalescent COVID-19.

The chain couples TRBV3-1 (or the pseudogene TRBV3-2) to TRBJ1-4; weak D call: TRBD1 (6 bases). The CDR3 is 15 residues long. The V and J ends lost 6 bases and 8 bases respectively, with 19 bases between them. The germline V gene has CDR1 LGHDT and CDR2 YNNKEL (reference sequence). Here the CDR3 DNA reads TGTGCCAGCAGTCCCACAGGACTAGGGGGAGAAAAACTGTTTTTT. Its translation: CASSPTGLGGEKLFF.

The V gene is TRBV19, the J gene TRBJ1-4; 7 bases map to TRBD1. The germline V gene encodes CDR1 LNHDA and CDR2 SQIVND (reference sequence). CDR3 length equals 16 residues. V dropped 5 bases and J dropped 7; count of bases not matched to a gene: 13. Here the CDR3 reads CASSPVGQGDFEKLFF. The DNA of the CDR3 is TGTGCCAGTAGTCCGGTAGGGCAGGGGGATTTTGAAAAACTGTTTTTT.

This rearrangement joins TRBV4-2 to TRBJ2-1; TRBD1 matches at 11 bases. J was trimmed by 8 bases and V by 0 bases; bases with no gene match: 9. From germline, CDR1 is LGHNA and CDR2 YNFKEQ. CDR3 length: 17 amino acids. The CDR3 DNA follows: TGTGCCAGCAGCCAAGATCCGCGGACAGGGGGCTTGGATGAGCAGTTCTTC. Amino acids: CASSQDPRTGGLDEQFF.

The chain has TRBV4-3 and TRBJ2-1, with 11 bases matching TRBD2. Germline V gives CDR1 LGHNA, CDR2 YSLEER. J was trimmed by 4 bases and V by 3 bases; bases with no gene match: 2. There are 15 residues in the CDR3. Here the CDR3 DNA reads TGCGCCAGCAGCCACAGACTAGCGGGATACAATGAGCAGTTCTTC. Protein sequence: CASSHRLAGYNEQFF.

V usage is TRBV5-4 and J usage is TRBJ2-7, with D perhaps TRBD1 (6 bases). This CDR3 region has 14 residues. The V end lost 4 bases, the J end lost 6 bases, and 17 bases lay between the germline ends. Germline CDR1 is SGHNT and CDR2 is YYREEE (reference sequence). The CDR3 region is CASSLGGSRGEQYF. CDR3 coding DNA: TGTGCCAGCAGCCTAGGGGGATCCAGGGGCGAGCAGTACTTC.

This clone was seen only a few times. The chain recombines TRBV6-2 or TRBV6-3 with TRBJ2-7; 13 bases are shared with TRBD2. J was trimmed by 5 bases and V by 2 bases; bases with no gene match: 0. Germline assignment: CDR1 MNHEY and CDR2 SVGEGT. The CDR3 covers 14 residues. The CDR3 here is CASSYGLAGDEQYF. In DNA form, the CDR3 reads TGTGCCAGCAGTTACGGACTAGCGGGAGACGAGCAGTACTTC.

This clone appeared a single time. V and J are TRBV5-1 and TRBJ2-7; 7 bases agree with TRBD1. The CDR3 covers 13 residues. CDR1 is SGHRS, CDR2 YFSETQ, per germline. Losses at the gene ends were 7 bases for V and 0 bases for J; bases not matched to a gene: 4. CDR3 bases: TGCGCCAGCGGGACAGAAAGCTCCTACGAGCAGTACTTC. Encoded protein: CASGTESSYEQYF.

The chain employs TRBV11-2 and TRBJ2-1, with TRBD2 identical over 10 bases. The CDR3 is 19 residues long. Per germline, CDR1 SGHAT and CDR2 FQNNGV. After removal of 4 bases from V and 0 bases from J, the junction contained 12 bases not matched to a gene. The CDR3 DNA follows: TGTGCCAGCAGCTCACTAGCGGGGAGGCCGATGGGCTCCTACAATGAGCAGTTCTTC. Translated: CASSSLAGRPMGSYNEQFF.

The chain's CDR3 is CASSLVAGGSYEQYF. DNA for the CDR3: TGTGCCAGCAGCTTAGTAGCGGGAGGGTCCTACGAGCAGTACTTC. The rearrangement links TRBV7-2 to TRBJ2-7; 11 bases are a match to TRBD2. V dropped 1 base and J dropped 1; count of bases not matched to a gene: 0. Germline lookup yields CDR1 SGHTA and CDR2 FQGNSA. The CDR3 sequence is 15 residues long.

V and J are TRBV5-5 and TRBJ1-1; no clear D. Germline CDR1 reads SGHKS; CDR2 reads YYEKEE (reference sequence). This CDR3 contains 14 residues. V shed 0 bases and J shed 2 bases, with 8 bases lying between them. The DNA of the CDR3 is TGTGCCAGCAGCTTGGTGGGAGATAACACTGAAGCTTTCTTT. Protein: CASSLVGDNTEAFF. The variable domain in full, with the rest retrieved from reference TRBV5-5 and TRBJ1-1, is DAGVTQSPTHLIKTRGQQVTLRCSPISGHKSVSWYQQVLGQGPQFIFQYYEKEERGRGNFPDRFSARQFPNYSSELNVNALLLGDSALYLCASSLVGDNTEAFFGQGTRLTVV.